This TCR beta chain was retrieved from a study of cytomegalovirus exposure and HLA in healthy donors. As to this clone: The antigen is undetermined.

The CDR3 covers 15 residues. Looked up from germline, CDR1 is WSHSY and CDR2 is SAAADI. The V end was cut by 6 bases, the J end by 0 bases, with 14 bases between. Researchers ran the PCR with 60 Vbeta and 13 Jbeta primers. Produced via immunoSEQ multiplex PCR; TCRdb's table is partial and in-frame only. Of approximately 260,000 clones listed, 80% to 95% are singletons. Findings and caveats of the study: For TCR beta chains, V- and J-gene trimming was later linked to a missense DCLRE1C variant. As immune exposure information, only CMV serostatus was available. Many donors carried some public TCRs, although rarity characterized most TCR sequences. It was in a later analysis that TCR association rates were seen to vary by HLA locus, highest for DRB1 and lowest for HLA-C.

The TCR comes from a girl aged 2 to 9 in good health and CMV-seronegative. The chain is built from TRBV10-2 and TRBJ1-1; D is uncertain. What was sequenced was PBMCs. The CDR3 region has the DNA TGCGCCAGCAGGGGGAGAGGGAACATGAACACTGAAGCTTTCTTT. Protein sequence: CASRGRGNMNTEAFF.